Below, 2 T cell receptor beta chains from the same sample are listed, as sequenced in a study of blood T cell repertoires in COVID-19. This table comes from immunoSEQ multiplex PCR, and its TCRdb copy is limited to in-frame clones, with some not included. The sample contains around 140,000 clones, around 80% of which appear only once. Sequencing was performed on PBMCs or T cells enriched from blood (not recorded which). The receptors stem from a man in his forties with acute COVID-19.

V gene TRBV3-1 (or the pseudogene TRBV3-2) combines with J gene TRBJ2-1, with 8 bases that match TRBD2. Per the germline V gene, CDR1 is LGHDT and CDR2 is YNNKEL (reference sequence). The CDR3 spans 16 residues. V lost 1 base to trimming and J lost 9 bases; unmatched junction nucleotides: 11. The CDR3 sequence is CASSQVTSGRGSEQFF. The CDR3 region has the DNA TGTGCCAGCAGCCAAGTAACCAGCGGGAGAGGAAGTGAGCAGTTCTTC.

The rearrangement uses TRBV14 and TRBJ2-1; 9 bases align to TRBD2. Germline V gives CDR1 SGHDN, CDR2 FVKESK. The CDR3 covers 15 residues. The junction had 8 bases not matched to a gene; V was cut back by 2 bases and J by 9 bases. The CDR3 is CASSQQRTSETEQFF. For the CDR3, the DNA is TGTGCCAGCAGCCAACAAAGGACTAGCGAGACTGAGCAGTTCTTC.